The 2 T cell receptor beta chains in this list originate from one sample, sequenced in a study of cytomegalovirus exposure and HLA in healthy donors. The table came from immunoSEQ multiplex PCR; TCRdb's copy has only in-frame clones and leaves some out. The data contain 67,000 or so clones, about 94% of them singletons. Sample: PBMCs. The receptors derive from a man aged 18-30 years in good health and CMV-seropositive.

CDR3 nucleotides: TGTGCCAGCAGCGAGCAACCCAATCAGCCCCAGCATTTT. Its translation is CASSEQPNQPQHF. The chain carries TRBV7-2 and TRBJ1-5; no definite D call. Germline CDR1 is SGHTA and CDR2 is FQGNSA. The CDR3 has 13 amino acids. Trimming left V 5 bases short and J 3 bases short, with 8 bases between.

This clone was counted between two and nine times. This rearrangement joins TRBV4-1 to TRBJ2-7, with TRBD2 identical over 8 bases. Germline trimming cut 6 bases from V and 5 bases from J; bases unmatched to any gene: 3. Per germline, CDR1 MGHRA and CDR2 YSYEKL. The CDR3 spans 12 residues. The CDR3 DNA sequence: TGCGCCAGCAGGGGCGGGGGGAACGAGCAGTACTTC. It translates to CASRGGGNEQYF.